The 18 T cell receptor beta chains below were found in one sample sequenced in a study of blood T cell repertoires in COVID-19. TCRdb's table, derived via immunoSEQ multiplex PCR, lists solely in-frame clones and lacks some. The repertoire consists of over 50,000 clones, with around 84% occurring once and the leading ten covering 2% to 3%. Sequenced: peripheral blood. These receptors were taken from a man between 45 and 60 years old with acute or convalescent COVID-19.

This chain connects TRBV6-5 to TRBJ1-1; 9 nucleotides agree with TRBD1. Germline CDR1 reads MNHEY; CDR2 reads SVGAGI. This CDR3 has 14 amino acids. With V trimmed by 8 bases and J by 3 bases, 7 bases remained unmatched. CDR3 nucleotide sequence: TGTGCCAGCTCCTGGACAGGGGAGTACACTGAAGCTTTCTTT. Translation gives CASSWTGEYTEAFF.

The CDR3 is CASSVEDTSPGNTIYF. Written as DNA, the CDR3 is TGTGCCAGCAGCGTAGAGGACACTTCCCCTGGAAACACCATATATTTT. The chain recombines TRBV9 with TRBJ1-3, with D possibly being TRBD1 (5 bases). With 0 bases removed from V and 2 bases from J, the gap between germline ends came to 12 bases. The CDR3 loop spans 16 amino acids. The germline gives CDR1 SGDLS, CDR2 YYNGEE.

V and J are TRBV6-5 and TRBJ2-3, with D tentatively TRBD1 (6 bases). CDR3 size: 14 residues. Deletions cut 6 bases from V and 5 bases from J, with 15 bases between. Germline-derived CDR1 and CDR2 are MNHEY and SVGAGI. The CDR3 DNA follows: TGTGCCAGCAGACCTCAGGGGCTGGAAGATACGCAGTATTTT. It encodes CASRPQGLEDTQYF.

The V call is TRBV13, the J call TRBJ2-7; TRBD2 might be the D (6 bases). Germline V gives CDR1 PRHDT, CDR2 FYEKMQ (reference sequence). V dropped 5 bases and J dropped 2 bases, with 13 bases sitting between them. The CDR3 sequence is 14 residues long. The chain's CDR3 is CASSLGGGAYEQYF. CDR3 in DNA: TGTGCCAGCAGCCTCGGAGGAGGGGCCTACGAGCAGTACTTC.

The V and J genes are TRBV9 and TRBJ1-5; 9 nucleotides line up with TRBD1. Germline CDR1 is SGDLS and CDR2 is YYNGEE. V shed 2 bases and J 10 bases; nucleotides not matched to a gene: 7. This CDR3 is built from 14 residues. The CDR3 is CASSVGQGLSPQHF. Here the CDR3 DNA reads TGTGCCAGCAGCGTGGGACAGGGCTTGAGTCCCCAGCATTTT.

The rearrangement uses TRBV2 and TRBJ2-1; tentative D call: TRBD1 (5 bases). Looked up from germline, CDR1 is SNHLY and CDR2 is FYNNEI. The V and J ends lost 5 bases and 9 bases respectively, with 11 bases between them. The CDR3 is 12 amino acids. CDR3 sequence (DNA): TGTGCCAGCAGTCCTAGGGGCAGTGAGCAGTTCTTC. Translating it yields CASSPRGSEQFF.

The V gene is TRBV5-1, the J gene TRBJ2-4; tentative D call: TRBD1 (5 bases). The CDR3 is 15 residues long. V gave up 2 bases and J gave up 1 base, with 10 bases separating them. CDR1 and CDR2 (germline): SGHRS, YFSETQ. The chain's CDR3 is CASSLGAGAKNIQYF. For the CDR3, the DNA is TGCGCCAGCAGCTTAGGGGCAGGGGCCAAAAACATTCAGTACTTC. Filled out from reference TRBV5-1 and TRBJ2-4, the complete variable domain reads KAGVTQTPRYLIKTRGQQVTLSCSPISGHRSVSWYQQTPGQGLQFLFEYFSETQRNKGNFPGRFSGRQFSNSRSEMNVSTLELGDSALYLCASSLGAGAKNIQYFGAGTRLSVL.

The gene calls are TRBV3-1 (or the pseudogene TRBV3-2) and TRBJ2-5; 10 nucleotides align to TRBD2. CDR3 length equals 14 residues. The germline V gene has CDR1 LGHDT and CDR2 YNNKEL (reference sequence). J lost 3 bases, V lost 2 bases, and 0 bases had no gene match. The CDR3 is CASSQLAGEETQYF. In DNA form, the CDR3 reads TGTGCCAGCAGCCAACTAGCGGGAGAAGAGACCCAGTACTTC.

The V and J genes are TRBV18 and TRBJ1-1; tentatively, D is TRBD1 (6 bases). The ends were cut back, 2 bases at V and 5 bases at J, with 15 bases in the middle. CDR1 is KGHSH, CDR2 LQKENI, per germline. This CDR3 has 15 amino acids. CDR3 residues: CASSPSQTTGTEAFF. The CDR3 DNA is TGTGCCAGCTCACCATCACAGACTACAGGGACTGAAGCTTTCTTT.

J is TRBJ2-3 and V is TRBV12-3 or TRBV12-4; no firm D call. The CDR3 covers 13 residues. Trimming took 2 bases from V and 3 from J, leaving 6 bases between them. The CDR3 DNA follows: TGTGCCAGCAGTTTAAGCTTTACAGATACGCAGTATTTT. Protein product: CASSLSFTDTQYF.

In this sample, this clone turned up a few times. The chain recombines TRBV7-9 with TRBJ2-5; possibly TRBD2 for D (6 bases). The germline V gene encodes CDR1 SEHNR and CDR2 FQNEAQ (reference sequence). Trimming cost V 4 bases and J 5 bases, with 17 bases left between them. CDR3 length equals 15 residues. CDR3 nucleotide sequence: TGTGCCAGCAGCTCTGAATATCTAGCGAGGGAGACCCAGTACTTC. Its translation: CASSSEYLARETQYF.

Concerning this clone itself: This same CDR3 is encoded by further DNA sequences in the sample. J is TRBJ2-7 and V is TRBV24-1; 11 nucleotides match TRBD1. The CDR3 runs 15 residues. The J segment lost 6 bases and the V segment lost 3 bases, leaving 6 bases of the junction unmatched. Per germline, CDR1 KGHDR and CDR2 SFDVKD. The CDR3 DNA is TGTGCCACCAGTGATCCGGACAGGGGGCAGGGCGAGCAGTACTTC. The encoded protein is CATSDPDRGQGEQYF.

This clone occurred once. The chain uses TRBV5-6 and TRBJ2-7; 8 positions match TRBD1. The junction had 9 bases not matched to a gene; V was cut back by 3 bases and J by 4 bases. The germline gives CDR1 SGHDT, CDR2 YYEEEE. The CDR3 is made up of 15 amino acids. CDR3 sequence reads: CASSSTDRAFYEQYF. In DNA form, the CDR3 reads TGTGCCAGCAGCTCAACGGACAGGGCCTTTTACGAGCAGTACTTC.

This clone was picked up one time. CDR3 sequence reads: CASSVVEGQGAHSYNEQFF. CDR3 nucleotides: TGTGCCAGCAGCGTAGTGGAGGGACAGGGTGCTCACTCCTACAATGAGCAGTTCTTC. The chain links TRBV9 to TRBJ2-1; 9 nucleotides line up with TRBD1. J was trimmed by 0 bases and V by 0 bases; bases with no gene match: 10. This CDR3 contains 19 residues. CDR1 and CDR2 (germline): SGDLS, YYNGEE.

The chain couples TRBV28 to TRBJ1-5; D unclear. Germline V gene sequence: CDR1 MDHEN, CDR2 SYDVKM. This CDR3 contains 14 residues. Trimming pared 5 bases from V and 6 bases from J, leaving 14 bases between. The CDR3, as DNA: TGTGCCAGCAGTAAAAGTTCAAGCTCTCAGCCCCAGCATTTT. It codes for CASSKSSSSQPQHF.

V is TRBV6-5 and J is TRBJ1-4; 8 bases agree with TRBD1. CDR1 and CDR2 (germline): MNHEY, SVGAGI. V was pared by 6 bases and J by 8 bases, with 8 bases of the junction left unmatched. There are 14 residues in the CDR3. CDR3 bases: TGTGCCAGCAGCGAGACAGGGGTTCGGGAAAAACTGTTTTTT. Protein sequence: CASSETGVREKLFF.

This chain uses TRBV3-1 (or the pseudogene TRBV3-2) with TRBJ1-2; weak D call: TRBD1 (5 bases). Trimming left V 1 base short and J 5 bases short, with 14 bases between. The germline gives CDR1 LGHDT, CDR2 YNNKEL (reference sequence). This CDR3 comprises 15 residues. The CDR3: CASSQGPTVTYGYTF. As DNA, the CDR3 is TGTGCCAGCAGCCAAGGCCCGACAGTCACTTATGGCTACACCTTC.

The chain uses TRBV3-1 (or the pseudogene TRBV3-2) and TRBJ2-5; TRBD2 agrees at 8 bases. J gave up 2 bases and V 6 bases, and 11 bases lay outside the gene matches. CDR3 length equals 16 residues. The germline V gene encodes CDR1 LGHDT and CDR2 YNNKEL (reference sequence). The DNA of the CDR3 is TGTGCCAGCAGGACAGTTTCCGGGACTAGGCAAGAGACCCAGTACTTC. The encoded protein is CASRTVSGTRQETQYF.